Shown below are 15 T cell receptor beta chains from a single sample sequenced in a study of cytomegalovirus exposure and HLA in healthy donors. The PCR had 60 Vbeta and 13 Jbeta primers. Sequencing was performed with immunoSEQ multiplex PCR; in TCRdb, only in-frame clones are kept and a portion is missing. Altogether some 65,000 clones are present, about 72% being singletons, with the ten largest covering about 3%. Sequencing was carried out using PBMCs. These receptors originate from a girl under 18 in good health and CMV-seropositive.

The J gene is TRBJ1-2, the V gene TRBV7-9; maybe TRBD1 (6 bases). Trimming took off 5 bases at V and 2 bases at J, with 12 bases between the two ends. The CDR3 is 14 residues long. Germline V lookup: CDR1 SEHNR, CDR2 FQNEAQ (reference sequence). CDR3 bases: TGTGCCAGCAGCGTCACCGGGACAAACTATGGCTACACCTTC. This encodes CASSVTGTNYGYTF.

The V gene is TRBV2, the J gene TRBJ2-7, with 11 bases aligning to TRBD1. CDR1 and CDR2 from the germline V gene are SNHLY and FYNNEI. The ends lost 5 bases at V and 5 bases at J; junction bases unmatched: 5. This CDR3 is built from 14 residues. The CDR3 here is CASSPRDRGNEQYF. In nucleotides, the CDR3 is TGTGCCAGCAGTCCCAGGGACAGGGGGAACGAGCAGTACTTC.

The chain combines TRBV7-7 with TRBJ2-5; 9 bases align to TRBD2. Germline loops: CDR1 SSHAT, CDR2 FNYEAQ (reference sequence). After removal of 0 bases from V and 7 bases from J, the junction contained 9 bases not matched to a gene. The CDR3 is 16 amino acids. The CDR3 coding sequence is TGTGCCAGCAGCTTAGCTAGCGGGAGCCCCCCGGGGACCCAGTACTTC. It codes for CASSLASGSPPGTQYF.

The rearrangement uses TRBV5-1 and TRBJ2-5; D perhaps matches TRBD1 (7 bases). CDR3 length: 13 amino acids. Germline V gives CDR1 SGHRS, CDR2 YFSETQ. The V end was cut by 0 bases, the J end by 7 bases, with 10 bases between. CDR3 coding DNA: TGCGCCAGCAGCTTGGACAGGGGAGGGACCCAGTACTTC. It specifies CASSLDRGGTQYF.

This chain links TRBV7-2 with TRBJ2-5; 8 bases agree with TRBD2. In germline, CDR1 is SGHTA, CDR2 FQGNSA. V lost 7 bases and J lost 4; bases outside the gene matches: 11. The CDR3 extends over 15 amino acids. The CDR3 bases are TGTGCCAGCAACCAAGGCGGGGGGCTACGAGAGACCCAGTACTTC. It yields the protein CASNQGGGLRETQYF.

The V and J genes are TRBV11-2 and TRBJ2-1; 8 bases fit TRBD2. CDR1 and CDR2 (germline): SGHAT, FQNNGV. J gave up 6 bases and V 7 bases, and 8 bases lay outside the gene matches. The CDR3 extends over 14 amino acids. The CDR3 is CASTPGLGTNEQFF. In DNA, the CDR3 is TGTGCCAGCACACCGGGACTAGGGACCAATGAGCAGTTCTTC.

The chain couples TRBV6-5 to TRBJ2-5; D gene unclear. CDR3 length equals 14 residues. The ends were cut back, 6 bases at V and 11 bases at J, with 22 bases in the middle. Germline CDR1 is MNHEY and CDR2 is SVGAGI. The DNA of the CDR3 is TGTGCCAGCAGGTTGGGCAGATTATCTACGAAGCAGTACTTC. Amino acids: CASRLGRLSTKQYF.

The rearrangement joins TRBV14 to TRBJ2-1; 7 bases are shared with TRBD2. The CDR3 is 19 residues long. Per the germline V gene, CDR1 is SGHDN and CDR2 is FVKESK. Unmatched junction bases numbered 16, after V lost 0 bases and J lost 5 bases. CDR3 nucleotides: TGTGCCAGCAGCCAAGAGAAGGGCCAGCTAGCGGCGATAAACAATGAGCAGTTCTTC. It yields the protein CASSQEKGQLAAINNEQFF.

The chain joins TRBV10-2 to TRBJ2-5; no clear D gene. This CDR3 is built from 15 residues. V dropped 2 bases and J dropped 0 bases, with 10 bases sitting between them. The germline CDR1 and CDR2 sequences are WSHSY and SAAADI. The CDR3 loop is CASSEPLMYQETQYF. The CDR3 DNA reads as TGCGCCAGCAGTGAGCCTCTAATGTACCAAGAGACCCAGTACTTC.

About this clone: An end of the junction does not agree with germline; a read error may underlie this. The rearrangement joins TRBV5-6 to TRBJ2-7, with 7 bases matching TRBD1. Germline values: CDR1 SGHDT, CDR2 YYEEEE. The CDR3 has 12 amino acids. The DNA of the CDR3 is TGTGCCAGCACCTTGAGGGGGCACGAGCAGTACTTC. This translates into CASTLRGHEQYF. Full variable domain (rest looked up from reference TRBV5-6 and TRBJ2-7): DAGVTQSPTHLIKTRGQQVTLRCSPKSGHDTVSWYQQALGQGPQFIFQYYEEEERQRGNFPDRFSGHQFPNYSSELNVNALLLGDSALYLCASTLRGHEQYFGPGTRLTVT.

The V gene is TRBV29-1, the J gene TRBJ2-3; possible D gene TRBD1, 6 bases. The CDR3 extends over 15 amino acids. V lost 3 bases, J lost 2 bases, and 15 bases lay in between. The germline gives CDR1 SQVTM, CDR2 ANQGSEA. The CDR3: CSVDLGQRPTDTQYF. CDR3 bases: TGCAGCGTTGATCTCGGACAGAGACCCACAGATACGCAGTATTTT.

This clone was detected a few times. This rearrangement joins TRBV28 to TRBJ1-5; 7 bases agree with TRBD1. Germline CDR1 reads MDHEN; CDR2 reads SYDVKM. This CDR3 region has 13 residues. J lost 0 bases, V lost 11 bases, and 4 bases had no gene match. In DNA, the CDR3 is TGTGCCGGTAGGGGGCGTAGCAATCAGCCCCAGCATTTT. This translates into CAGRGRSNQPQHF. Filled out from reference TRBV28 and TRBJ1-5, the complete variable domain reads DVKVTQSSRYLVKRTGEKVFLECVQDMDHENMFWYRQDPGLGLRLIYFSYDVKMKEKGDIPEGYSVSREKKERFSLILESASTNQTSMYLCAGRGRSNQPQHFGDGTRLSIL.

The rearrangement joins TRBV7-8 to TRBJ1-5, with D unresolved. This CDR3 region has 14 residues. The V gene lost 2 bases and the J gene lost 6 bases, with 11 bases spanning the gap. The germline V gene encodes CDR1 SGHVS and CDR2 FQNEAQ. The CDR3 DNA reads TGTGCCAGCAGCTTATATCCGGAGGGTCAGCCCCAGCATTTT. Its protein is CASSLYPEGQPQHF.

The V and J genes are TRBV10-1 and TRBJ2-7, with 7 bases matching TRBD1. V dropped 10 bases and J dropped 5; count of bases not matched to a gene: 20. The CDR3 has 16 residues. The germline CDR1 and CDR2 sequences are WNHNN and SYGVQD (reference sequence). CDR3 sequence (DNA): TGCGCCAATCGAACCTTTGAGGGACAGTTAATTGACGAGCAGTACTTC. It codes for CANRTFEGQLIDEQYF.

This clone was observed once. The genes are TRBV5-4 and TRBJ2-7, with 9 bases identical to TRBD2. The junction had 10 bases not matched to a gene; V was cut back by 5 bases and J by 4 bases. CDR3 length: 15 amino acids. Germline loops: CDR1 SGHNT, CDR2 YYREEE (reference sequence). As DNA, the CDR3 is TGTGCCAGCAGTTCGCCGCGGGAGGGGCGGTACGAGCAGTACTTC. It codes for CASSSPREGRYEQYF.